The entry that follows covers one T cell receptor beta chain sequence. Its matching antigen is unknown. This record comes from a study of blood T cells in healthy people across ages. Trimming cost V 6 bases and J 7 bases; bases outside gene matches: 15. The CDR3 consists of 15 residues. The germline gives CDR1 SQVTM, CDR2 ANQGSEA. Findings and caveats of the study: Relative to aged donors, long-lived donors carried more naive CD4+ cells and displayed higher diversity.

The second PCR ran about 7 to 12 cycles with a sample-barcoded 5' primer and J-beta primers. Every sample returned 2.5 million or more CDR3-containing paired-end reads. TCRdb re-called the 5' RACE reads with MiXCR, one entry per CDR3 protein. The profile covers roughly 2 million distinct CDR3 sequences, with roughly 50% appearing a single time and around 2.1% taken by the ten largest. This receptor was obtained from a woman aged 40 to 50 in good health. The specimen was blood. This chain connects TRBV29-1 to TRBJ1-5; TRBD1 matches at 7 bases. CDR3 nucleotides: TGCAGCGTCCTCAGTGGCACAGGGGTTGGACAGCCCCAGCATTTT. Its translation: CSVLSGTGVGQPQHF.